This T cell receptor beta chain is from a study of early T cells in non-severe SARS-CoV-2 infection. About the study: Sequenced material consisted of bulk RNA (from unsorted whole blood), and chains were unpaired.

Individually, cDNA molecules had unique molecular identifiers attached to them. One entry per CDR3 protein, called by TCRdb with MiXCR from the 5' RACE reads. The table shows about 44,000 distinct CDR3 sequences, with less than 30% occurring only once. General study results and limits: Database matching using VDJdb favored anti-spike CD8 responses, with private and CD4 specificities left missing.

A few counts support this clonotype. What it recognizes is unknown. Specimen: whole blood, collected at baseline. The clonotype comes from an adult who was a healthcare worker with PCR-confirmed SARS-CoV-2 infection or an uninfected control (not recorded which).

Here the CDR3 reads CSSYLPLAGGPGGTDTQYF. For the CDR3, the DNA is TGCAGCTCCTATCTCCCTCTAGCGGGGGGCCCCGGGGGCACAGATACGCAGTATTTT. V gene TRBV29-1 combines with J gene TRBJ2-3; 11 bases line up with TRBD2. The CDR3 extends over 19 amino acids. V gave up 8 bases and J gave up 1 base; unmatched junction bases: 20. The germline gives CDR1 SQVTM, CDR2 ANQGSEA.